Listed below are T cell receptor beta chains from one sample, sequenced in a study of T-cell memory formation after mild COVID-19. TCRdb fed the 5' RACE reads into MiXCR, producing one record per CDR3 protein. The table has about 560,000 distinct CDR3 sequences, roughly 17% seen once. What was sequenced was PBMCs or a T cell subset sorted from them (not recorded which). These receptors were collected from an adult woman who had mild COVID-19 (a few samples of this study predate the infection). Cell type and time point are not known. The CDR3 runs from the conserved cysteine through the conserved F or W. A D gene is named only where the DNA matches it firmly. A clone size is listed for some rows: how often the clone was seen (once, few, many), or a class if it is expanded.

TRBV7-6,.,.,TRBJ2-5,CASSFIQGGRETQYF,TGTGCCAGCAGCTTTATACAGGGCGGTCGGGAGACCCAGTACTTC
TRBV4-1,.,.,TRBJ2-7,CASSQEAGRGIFYEQYF,TGCGCCAGCAGCCAAGAAGCGGGGAGGGGGATTTTCTACGAGCAGTACTTC
TRBV4-1,.,few,TRBJ1-1,CASSQSGGGTEAFF,TGCGCCAGCAGTCAGTCGGGGGGCGGCACTGAAGCTTTCTTT
TRBV12-3/TRBV12-4,.,few,TRBJ2-6,CASSPGGGSGANVLTF,TGTGCCAGCAGTCCTGGTGGTGGGTCTGGGGCCAACGTCCTGACTTTC
TRBV9,.,few,TRBJ1-1,CASSVEGTNTEAFF,TGTGCCAGCAGCGTAGAAGGGACAAACACTGAAGCTTTCTTT
TRBV6-1,.,few,TRBJ2-1,CASINGLGYNEQFF,TGTGCCAGCATCAACGGGCTAGGATACAATGAGCAGTTCTTC
TRBV7-2,TRBD1,.,TRBJ1-4,CASSLTGQGRKKLFF,TGTGCCAGCAGCTTAACGGGACAGGGGAGGAAAAAACTGTTTTTT
TRBV20-1,TRBD1,few,TRBJ2-7,CSARAGTGGEQYF,TGCAGTGCTAGAGCAGGGACAGGAGGAGAGCAGTACTTC
TRBV24-1,TRBD1,few,TRBJ2-5,CATSDGQGEVETQYF,TGTGCCACCAGTGATGGACAGGGGGAGGTGGAGACCCAGTACTTC
TRBV30,TRBD1,.,TRBJ2-7,CAWSELTGGFYEQYF,TGTGCCTGGAGCGAACTGACAGGGGGTTTCTACGAGCAGTACTTC
TRBV29-1,TRBD2,.,TRBJ2-7,CSVEDAGTSPYEQYF,TGCAGCGTTGAAGACGCGGGGACTAGTCCCTACGAGCAGTACTTC
TRBV11-2,.,few,TRBJ2-3,CASSFGLRPDTDTQYF,TGTGCCAGCAGCTTCGGACTCAGGCCCGACACAGATACGCAGTATTTT
TRBV28,.,many,TRBJ1-1,CASSFPRDEAFF,TGTGCCAGCAGTTTCCCCAGGGATGAAGCTTTCTTT
TRBV5-1,TRBD2,few,TRBJ2-1,CASSLESGLAIYNEQFF,TGCGCCAGCAGCTTGGAATCGGGACTAGCGATCTACAATGAGCAGTTCTTC
TRBV7-9,.,.,TRBJ2-7,CASRGLADSYEQYF,TGTGCCAGCAGGGGGCTAGCTGATAGCTACGAGCAGTACTTC
TRBV5-8,TRBD1,.,TRBJ1-2,CASSSDDRDLYGYTF,TGTGCCAGCAGCAGTGACGACAGGGACCTCTATGGCTACACCTTC
TRBV29-1,.,many,TRBJ2-1,CSAEGLDNEQFF,TGCAGCGCCGAGGGGCTAGACAATGAGCAGTTCTTC
TRBV7-8,TRBD1,few,TRBJ1-5,CASSPGTGAGQPQHF,TGTGCCAGCAGCCCCGGGACAGGGGCCGGTCAGCCCCAGCATTTT
TRBV12-3/TRBV12-4,TRBD1,few,TRBJ1-3,CASSLNRGGNTIYF,TGTGCCAGCAGTTTGAACAGGGGCGGAAACACCATATATTTT
TRBV6-5,TRBD2,.,TRBJ2-1,CASSWTGGEFF,TGTGCCAGCAGTTGGACGGGGGGGGAGTTCTTC
TRBV18,.,few,TRBJ2-7,CASPRDYEQYF,TGTGCCAGCCCCAGGGACTACGAGCAGTACTTC
TRBV6-2/TRBV6-3,TRBD1,few,TRBJ1-1,CASSYATGTGGWMNTEAFF,TGTGCCAGCAGTTACGCAACAGGGACAGGGGGTTGGATGAACACTGAAGCTTTCTTT
TRBV6-5,.,.,TRBJ2-7,CASSYGRETYEQYF,TGTGCCAGCAGTTATGGCAGGGAGACCTACGAGCAGTACTTC
TRBV6-2/TRBV6-3,.,.,TRBJ1-5,CASSEDGVEPSNQPQHF,TGTGCCAGCAGCGAGGACGGGGTCGAACCGAGCAATCAGCCCCAGCATTTT
TRBV10-2,.,.,TRBJ2-2,CASAQGSGELFF,TGCGCCAGCGCTCAGGGGTCCGGGGAGCTGTTTTTT
TRBV25-1,TRBD2,.,TRBJ2-5,CASSGGLAGGWETQYF,TGTGCCAGCAGTGGGGGACTAGCGGGAGGATGGGAGACCCAGTACTTC
TRBV5-7,TRBD1,.,TRBJ2-7,CARTRAGGSGEQYF,TGTGCCAGAACCCGGGCAGGGGGCTCTGGGGAGCAGTACTTC
TRBV24-1,.,.,TRBJ2-7,CATSDTTDEQYF,TGTGCCACCAGTGATACCACAGACGAGCAGTACTTC
TRBV14,.,few,TRBJ2-1,CASSQPGPSYNEQFF,TGTGCCAGCAGCCAGCCGGGACCGTCCTACAATGAGCAGTTCTTC
TRBV23-1,.,.,TRBJ1-5,CASRYLWTPSNQPQHF,TGCGCCAGCCGTTACTTATGGACACCCAGCAATCAGCCCCAGCATTTT
TRBV19,TRBD2,.,TRBJ2-3,CASSIDGSGGALTSGISTQYF,TGTGCCAGTAGTATAGACGGGAGTGGAGGAGCCCTCACTAGCGGGATAAGCACGCAGTATTTT
TRBV11-1,.,once,TRBJ2-1,CAGSLARSSRSYNEQFF,TGTGCCGGCAGCTTAGCCCGAAGCAGTCGCTCCTACAATGAGCAGTTCTTC
TRBV5-1,TRBD2,.,TRBJ2-1,CDSSLGRGGPYNEQLF,TGCGACAGCAGCTTAGGGCGGGGGGGCCCCTACAATGAGCAGTTATTC
TRBV27,TRBD2,few,TRBJ2-3,CASSPSLGTSGSTDTQYF,TGTGCCAGCAGTCCATCTTTAGGGACTAGCGGTAGCACAGATACGCAGTATTTT
TRBV5-1,TRBD2,.,TRBJ2-3,CASSLRTSGGADTQYF,TGCGCCAGCAGCCTACGGACTAGCGGGGGGGCGGATACGCAGTATTTT
TRBV27,.,many,TRBJ1-1,CASSFGSRAAEAFF,TGTGCCAGCAGTTTTGGGTCCAGGGCCGCTGAAGCTTTCTTT
TRBV20-1,.,.,TRBJ2-3,CSATDGYF,TGCAGTGCTACCGACGGGTATTTT
TRBV2,.,.,TRBJ2-2,CASRRDGTNTGELFF,TGTGCCAGCAGAAGGGACGGAACGAACACCGGGGAGCTGTTTTTT
TRBV7-3,.,.,TRBJ1-2,CASSTQPGGLGGYTF,TGTGCCAGCAGCACCCAGCCGGGGGGGCTGGGTGGCTACACCTTC
TRBV7-9,.,.,TRBJ2-5,CASSPWGITGAQYF,TGTGCCAGCAGCCCTTGGGGAATCACCGGGGCCCAGTACTTC
TRBV7-9,TRBD1,few,TRBJ1-1,CASSEHRTGDTEAFF,TGTGCCAGCAGCGAACATAGGACAGGGGACACTGAAGCTTTCTTT
TRBV6-2/TRBV6-3,TRBD2,.,TRBJ2-7,CASSPRTSGRILGYEQYF,TGTGCCAGCAGTCCTCGGACTAGCGGGAGGATCCTAGGGTACGAGCAGTACTTC
TRBV6-1,.,.,TRBJ2-3,CASSEALGSPDTQYF,TGTGCCAGCAGTGAAGCGCTGGGTTCTCCAGATACGCAGTATTTT
TRBV7-7,TRBD1,few,TRBJ1-3,CASSLGGGENTIYF,TGTGCTAGCAGCTTAGGAGGGGGCGAAAACACCATATATTTT
TRBV7-6,.,few,TRBJ2-2,CASSPLPSGPWGGELFF,TGTGCCAGCAGCCCCCTACCCTCGGGTCCCTGGGGCGGGGAGCTGTTTTTT
TRBV27,.,few,TRBJ2-5,CASSRLGSRETQYF,TGTGCCAGCAGCCGCCTAGGGAGCAGAGAGACCCAGTACTTC